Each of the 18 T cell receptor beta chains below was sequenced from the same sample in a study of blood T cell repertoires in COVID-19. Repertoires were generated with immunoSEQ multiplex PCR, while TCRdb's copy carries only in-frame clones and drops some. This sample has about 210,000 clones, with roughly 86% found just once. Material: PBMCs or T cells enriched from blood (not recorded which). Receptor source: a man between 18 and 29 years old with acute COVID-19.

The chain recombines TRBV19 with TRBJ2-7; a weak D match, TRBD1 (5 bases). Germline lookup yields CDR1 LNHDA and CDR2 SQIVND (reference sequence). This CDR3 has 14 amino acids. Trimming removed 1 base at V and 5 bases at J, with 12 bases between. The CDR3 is CASSIAAGPHEQYF. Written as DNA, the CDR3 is TGTGCCAGTAGTATAGCGGCAGGGCCCCACGAGCAGTACTTC. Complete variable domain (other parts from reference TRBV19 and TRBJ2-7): DGGITQSPKYLFRKEGQNVTLSCEQNLNHDAMYWYRQDPGQGLRLIYYSQIVNDFQKGDIAEGYSVSREKKESFPLTVTSAQKNPTAFYLCASSIAAGPHEQYFGPGTRLTVT.

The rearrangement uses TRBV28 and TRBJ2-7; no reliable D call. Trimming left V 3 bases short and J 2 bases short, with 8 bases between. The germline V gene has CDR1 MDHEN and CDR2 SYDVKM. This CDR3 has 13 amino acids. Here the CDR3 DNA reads TGTGCCAGCAGTTTTGTAGCAGCCTACGAGCAGTACTTC. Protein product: CASSFVAAYEQYF. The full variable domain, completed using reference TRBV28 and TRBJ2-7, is DVKVTQSSRYLVKRTGEKVFLECVQDMDHENMFWYRQDPGLGLRLIYFSYDVKMKEKGDIPEGYSVSREKKERFSLILESASTNQTSMYLCASSFVAAYEQYFGPGTRLTVT.

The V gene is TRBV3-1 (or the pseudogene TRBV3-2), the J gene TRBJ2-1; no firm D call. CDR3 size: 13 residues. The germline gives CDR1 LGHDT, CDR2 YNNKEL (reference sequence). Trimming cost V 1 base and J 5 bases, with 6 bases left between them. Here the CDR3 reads CASSQGQNNEQFF. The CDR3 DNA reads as TGTGCCAGCAGCCAAGGGCAGAACAATGAGCAGTTCTTC.

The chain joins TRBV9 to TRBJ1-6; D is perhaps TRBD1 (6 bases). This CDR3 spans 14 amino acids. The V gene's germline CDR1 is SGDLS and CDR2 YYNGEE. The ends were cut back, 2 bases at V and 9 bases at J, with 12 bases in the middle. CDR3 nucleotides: TGTGCCAGCAGCGTTTCAGGGGCCACTTCACCCCTCCACTTT. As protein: CASSVSGATSPLHF.

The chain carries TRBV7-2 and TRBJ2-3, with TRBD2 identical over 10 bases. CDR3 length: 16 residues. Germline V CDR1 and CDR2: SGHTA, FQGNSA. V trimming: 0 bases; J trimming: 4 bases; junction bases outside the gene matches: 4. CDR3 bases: TGTGCCAGCAGCTTAGCTAGCGGGAGGTCCCCAGATACGCAGTATTTT. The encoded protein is CASSLASGRSPDTQYF.

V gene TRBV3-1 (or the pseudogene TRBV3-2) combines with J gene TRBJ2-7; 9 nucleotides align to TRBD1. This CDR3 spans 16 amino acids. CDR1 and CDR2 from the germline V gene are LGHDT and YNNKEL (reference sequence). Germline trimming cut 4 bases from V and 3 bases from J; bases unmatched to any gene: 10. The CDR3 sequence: CASSPRGQGSFYEQYF. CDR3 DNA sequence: TGTGCCAGCAGCCCTAGAGGACAGGGGAGTTTCTACGAGCAGTACTTC.

The CDR3 coding sequence is TGTGCCAGCAGTCCTCTCAGCGCTAACTATGGCTACACCTTC. The encoded protein is CASSPLSANYGYTF. The chain carries TRBV27 and TRBJ1-2; no clear D. CDR1 and CDR2 (germline): MNHEY, SMNVEV (reference sequence). The CDR3 is 14 residues long. The germline V and J ends were trimmed by 5 bases and 0 bases, with 10 bases remaining between them.

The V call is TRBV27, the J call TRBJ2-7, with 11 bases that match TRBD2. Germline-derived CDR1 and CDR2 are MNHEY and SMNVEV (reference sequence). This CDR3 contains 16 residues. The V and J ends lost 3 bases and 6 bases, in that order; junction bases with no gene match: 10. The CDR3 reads CASSLTVAGGPGEQYF. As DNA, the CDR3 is TGTGCCAGCAGTTTGACAGTAGCGGGAGGGCCGGGCGAGCAGTACTTC.

The CDR3 DNA is TGCGCCAGCAGTGTTGGGAGGGGAACTGAAGCTTTCTTT. Translated, it gives CASSVGRGTEAFF. J is TRBJ1-1 and V is TRBV10-1, with TRBD1 as a possible D gene (5 bases). CDR1 is WNHNN, CDR2 SYGVQD, per germline (reference sequence). CDR3 length equals 13 residues. Trimming shortened V by 4 bases and J by 5 bases, and 11 bases separated the two germline ends.

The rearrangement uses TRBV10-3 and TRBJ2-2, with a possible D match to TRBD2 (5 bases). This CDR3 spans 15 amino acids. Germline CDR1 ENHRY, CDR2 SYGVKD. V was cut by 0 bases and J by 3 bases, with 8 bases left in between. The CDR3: CAISESASYTGELFF. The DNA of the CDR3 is TGTGCCATCAGTGAGTCGGCTAGCTACACCGGGGAGCTGTTTTTT.

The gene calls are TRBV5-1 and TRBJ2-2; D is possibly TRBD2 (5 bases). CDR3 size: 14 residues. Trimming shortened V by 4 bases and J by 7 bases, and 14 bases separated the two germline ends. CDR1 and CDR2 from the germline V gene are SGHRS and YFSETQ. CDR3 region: CASSLTSPGGELFF. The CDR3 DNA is TGCGCCAGCAGCCTAACTAGTCCCGGCGGGGAGCTGTTTTTT.

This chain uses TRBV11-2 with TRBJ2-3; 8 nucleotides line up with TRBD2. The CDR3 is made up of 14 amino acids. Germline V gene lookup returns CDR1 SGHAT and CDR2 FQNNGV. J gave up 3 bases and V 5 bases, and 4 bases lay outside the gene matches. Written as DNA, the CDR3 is TGTGCCAGCAGCCAACTAGCGGCGACAGATACGCAGTATTTT. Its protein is CASSQLAATDTQYF.

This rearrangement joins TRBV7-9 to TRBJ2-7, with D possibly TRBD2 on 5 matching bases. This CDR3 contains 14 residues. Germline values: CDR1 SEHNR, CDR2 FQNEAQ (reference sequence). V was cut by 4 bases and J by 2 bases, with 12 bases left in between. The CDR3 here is CASSYREQTYEQYF. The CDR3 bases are TGTGCCAGCAGCTATCGGGAACAGACCTACGAGCAGTACTTC.

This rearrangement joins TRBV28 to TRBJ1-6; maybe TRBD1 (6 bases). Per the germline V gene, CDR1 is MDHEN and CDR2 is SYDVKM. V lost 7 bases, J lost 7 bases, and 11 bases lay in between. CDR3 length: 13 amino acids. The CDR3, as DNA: TGTGCCAGCACGGACAGCAACAATTCACCCCTCCACTTT. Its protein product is CASTDSNNSPLHF.

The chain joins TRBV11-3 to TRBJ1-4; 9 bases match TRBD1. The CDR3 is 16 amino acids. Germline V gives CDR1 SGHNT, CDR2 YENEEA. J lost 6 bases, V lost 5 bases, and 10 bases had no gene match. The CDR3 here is CASSGTRTGEDEKLFF. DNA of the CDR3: TGTGCCAGCAGCGGAACTCGGACAGGGGAGGATGAAAAACTGTTTTTT. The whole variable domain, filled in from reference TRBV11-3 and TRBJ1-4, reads EAGVVQSPRYKIIEKKQPVAFWCNPISGHNTLYWYLQNLGQGPELLIRYENEEAVDDSQLPKDRFSAERLKGVDSTLKIQPAELGDSAVYLCASSGTRTGEDEKLFFGSGTQLSVL.

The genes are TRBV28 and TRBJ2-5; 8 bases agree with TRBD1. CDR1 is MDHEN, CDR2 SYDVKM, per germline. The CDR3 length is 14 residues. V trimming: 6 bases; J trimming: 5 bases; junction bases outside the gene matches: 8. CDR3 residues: CASSHRTGLETQYF. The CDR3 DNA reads TGTGCCAGCAGCCACCGGACAGGGCTGGAGACCCAGTACTTC.

CDR3 in DNA: TGTGCCAGCAGTGGCCAGGGAGGGGCCGGCACAGATACGCAGTATTTT. It specifies CASSGQGGAGTDTQYF. The rearrangement joins TRBV6-1 to TRBJ2-3; 7 bases fit TRBD2. The germline gives CDR1 MNHNS, CDR2 SASEGT. The CDR3 has 16 residues. J lost 1 base, V lost 4 bases, and 8 bases had no gene match.

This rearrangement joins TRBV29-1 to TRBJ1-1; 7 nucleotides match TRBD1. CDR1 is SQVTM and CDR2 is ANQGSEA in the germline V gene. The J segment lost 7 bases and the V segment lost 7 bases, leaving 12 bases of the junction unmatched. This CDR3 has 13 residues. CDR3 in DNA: TGCAGCGCACGAACACAGGGGCTGAGTGAAGCTTTCTTT. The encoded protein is CSARTQGLSEAFF.